Listed here is a single T cell receptor (beta chain). The target of this receptor is not known. No base-level quality is on record; no much larger clone is a single base apart. The sample belongs to a study of shared clonotypes between healthy human individuals (TCRdb year 2020). Turning to the overall study: A couple of women and a few men aged 18 to 49 years were included in the cohort. For each donor, CD4 naive and CD4 memory were each run on three plates, CD8 naive on two plates, and CD8 memory on one plate. To estimate repertoire size and how much clonotype sharing occurs between individuals, the study deeply sequenced the blood TCR repertoires of several healthy adults. To increase sequencing depth and limit assay-specific biases, different laboratories used diverse techniques to prepare libraries and sequence TCR repertoires. Per donor, leukapheresis produced somewhere between about 0.8 and 9 billion PBMCs.

The CDR3, cysteine through phenylalanine, is 14 amino acids long. Of the read, only the CDR3 DNA is kept; its 42 bases are in frame from base 1. Deletion took 3 bases off V and 3 bases off J, with a span of 12 bases between the germline ends. CDR1 and CDR2, per the germline V gene, are MDHEN and SYDVKM. TCR CDR3 regions were amplified from genomic DNA by multiplex PCR using the deep immunoSEQ assay. For each cell subset, the extracted genomic DNA was distributed evenly across all wells of several immunoSEQ 96-well plates, and each plate served as one replicate. For sorted subsets, about 200 ng genomic DNA, equal to tens of thousands of T cell genomes, was loaded into each replicate PCR. Purified libraries were measured with a Qubit 3.0 fluorometer, size-checked on a Bioanalyzer 2100, and measured again with the KAPA Library Quantification kit. Every immunoSEQ 96-well plate was sequenced on a separate single-read 150-cycle Illumina NextSeq 550 flow cell. From the authors' description of their analysis: Because the immunoSEQ output included only junctional sequences and no quality scores, the filtering could not be the same as the filtering used for full-length reads. Sequences were annotated with PyIR, a Python wrapper for IgBLAST v1.9, using IMGT germline references to assign V/J genes and CDR3. Reads were filtered out if the reads had weak V/J assignments (E-value above 1e-6), no CDR3, stop codons, out-of-frame junctions, or ambiguous translated residues. V3J clonotypes were defined by identical inferred V gene, J gene, and CDR3 amino acid sequence. Percentage overlap between repertoires was calculated by dividing the number of shared unique clonotypes by the size of the smaller repertoire. Three approaches were used to assess repertoire richness: RTK rarefaction, the Chao1 estimator, and Recon v2.1 estimates of unobserved clonotypes. OLGA was used to compute generation probabilities for all TCRbeta clonotypes that the gDNA method yielded from several donors. Entries here come from immuneACCESS through TCRdb and include only in-frame sequences with V and J called. Some clones fail to appear in such tables; in the studies checked, an unresolved V gene covers under half of the shortfall, and the cause of the remainder is unknown. For V, J and clone size, that table is used; D and trimming come from the DNA. The table for this sample lists hundreds of thousands of clones; 90% to 97% of them were counted only once. About 0.11% of the sample belongs to the ten largest clones.

CD8 naive samples consisted of CD45RO-negative cells that were positively selected for CCR7, yielding a CD45RA+CCR7+ population without TemRA cells. Healthy HIV-negative adults with no recently reported acute infections or vaccinations were included as donors. Every donor was a Caucasian adult living in Nashville, Tennessee, USA. After blood collection by leukapheresis, PBMCs were isolated using Ficoll-Histopaque density gradient centrifugation and then cryopreserved in the vapor phase of liquid nitrogen. Analytical flow cytometry was used to check the purity and quantity of each magnetically sorted T cell population. From each sorted fraction, genomic DNA was isolated and quantified by UV absorbance on a Nanodrop 2000c. Results the study describes overall, beyond this receptor: Rarefaction of sorted-subset datasets indicated incomplete sequencing despite the large sequencing depth. Estimated clonotype richness was generally larger for naive than for memory subsets. Compared with non-shared clonotypes, clonotypes shared by all four sorted-subset donors had higher generation probabilities. The genetic and exposure-history diversity represented was limited by the small number of donors. About 5% of naive CD4, 3.5% of naive CD8, approximately 2% of memory CD4, and about 0.4% of memory CD8 clonotypes were shared across several donors. Sampling was restricted to blood, and TCR repertoires in tissue are likely to differ from TCR repertoires in blood. Pairwise subsampling led to the expectation that sequencing depth would affect the degree of clonotype sharing among donors.

Sequenced material: naive CD8+ T cells sorted from blood. The cell subset or site label on this specimen signifies: CD45RA+CCR7+. This TCR derives from a woman in her twenties or thirties in good health. The chain was built from TRBV28 and TRBJ2-7; the D gene is not confidently resolved. Read as DNA, the sequence is TGTGCCAGCAGTTTTTGGCAGAGCGACTACGAGCAGTACTTC. Its amino acids are CASSFWQSDYEQYF. Beyond the CDR3, the reference TRBV28 and TRBJ2-7 genes provide the residues; the full variable domain reads: DVKVTQSSRYLVKRTGEKVFLECVQDMDHENMFWYRQDPGLGLRLIYFSYDVKMKEKGDIPEGYSVSREKKERFSLILESASTNQTSMYLCASSFWQSDYEQYFGPGTRLTVT.